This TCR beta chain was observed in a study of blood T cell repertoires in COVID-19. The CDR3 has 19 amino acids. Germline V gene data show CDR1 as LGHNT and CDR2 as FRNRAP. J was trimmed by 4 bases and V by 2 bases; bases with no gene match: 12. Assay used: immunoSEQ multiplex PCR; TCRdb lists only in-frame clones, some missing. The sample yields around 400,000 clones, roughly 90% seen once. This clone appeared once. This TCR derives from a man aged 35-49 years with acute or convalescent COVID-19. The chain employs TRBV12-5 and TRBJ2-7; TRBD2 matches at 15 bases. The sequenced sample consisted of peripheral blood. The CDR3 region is CASGLSYSGTSGRLYEQYF. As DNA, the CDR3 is TGTGCTAGTGGTTTGTCTTATTCCGGGACTAGCGGGAGGTTGTACGAGCAGTACTTC.